The T cell receptor beta chain under discussion was sequenced for a study of CD8+ T cells in alopecia areata. Study information: Treated patients received severity scores based on the percentage of scalp area affected. Study-level findings and limits: Only one nonresponder was present, which leaves the link between baseline CD8+ expansion and response uncertain. Mice showed clearer TCR sharing than patients did, a gap that was possibly HLA-related.

Between the trimmed V and J ends, which lost 1 base and 5 bases, there was a span of 3 bases. Germline V gene lookup returns CDR1 SEHNR and CDR2 FQNEAQ (reference sequence). This CDR3 contains 12 residues. Specified treatment: oral pan-JAK inhibitor, 5-10 mg twice daily. Alopecia areata patients provided lesional scalp punch biopsies and peripheral blood, both collected for the study. As concerns this clone: Its matching antigen is unknown. This CDR3 is also generated by other DNA sequences in the sample.

RNA extraction and reverse transcription yielded cDNA as sequencing template. TCRdb keeps only in-frame clones here, not all; method: immunoSEQ multiplex PCR. Of 170,000 or so clones in the sample, roughly 50% were seen once. The source is a human donor with alopecia areata. Sequencing used CD8+ T cells sorted from blood, obtained at week 24, from a patient treated with tofacitinib. V usage is TRBV7-9 and J usage is TRBJ2-1, with unresolved D. CDR3 residues: CASSLGDNEQFF. The CDR3 DNA follows: TGTGCCAGCAGCTTAGGCGACAATGAGCAGTTCTTC. Together with reference TRBV7-9 and TRBJ2-1, the CDR3 gives the full variable domain: DTGVSQNPRHKITKRGQNVTFRCDPISEHNRLYWYRQTLGQGPEFLTYFQNEAQLEKSRLLSDRFSAERPKGSFSTLEIQRTEQGDSAMYLCASSLGDNEQFFGPGTRLTVL.